This section outlines one T cell receptor (beta chain) sequence together with its context. Assignments of participants to cohorts depended upon their own reported clinical history. The recovered donors of Cohort 3 showed two negative PCRs, clearance, or symptom resolution. In the study's own analysis: Amplification with reference gene primers provided the estimates of nucleated cell counts. TCRdb's table, derived via immunoSEQ multiplex PCR, lists solely in-frame clones and lacks some. The V and J calls and clone size come from that table; D and trimming were worked out from the DNA. Seen here are a few hundred thousand clones, roughly 90% observed once, and the top ten hold under 20%. The CDR3 has 17 amino acids. The trim removed 5 bases at V and 7 bases at J, leaving 12 bases unmatched. Per germline, CDR1 SGHVS and CDR2 FQNEAQ. This entry belongs to a study of blood T cell repertoires in COVID-19. Overall study context: The samples span acute and convalescent COVID-19 from the United States, Italy and Spain.

The chain has TRBV7-8 and TRBJ2-1; 12 bases are shared with TRBD2. Sequenced material: PBMCs or T cells enriched from blood (not recorded which). This receptor was taken from a woman under 40 who had recovered from COVID-19. The DNA of the CDR3 is TGTGCCAGCAGCCCACACCGACTAGCGGGGGCTCTTAATGAGCAGTTCTTC. It encodes CASSPHRLAGALNEQFF.